This T cell receptor (beta chain) was captured in a study of T cells in Graves' hyperthyroidism and ophthalmopathy. TCR beta CDR3 sequences were amplified from RNA transcripts. HTBI primers were employed in a first-round RT-PCR of the TCR CDR3. TCRdb fed the multiplex PCR reads into MiXCR, producing one record per CDR3 protein. The sample has 500,000 to 800,000 distinct CDR3 sequences; 45% are singletons. General study points: In the analysis, a 13 V-J model separated ophthalmopathy from stable hyperthyroidism.

Lactation, pregnancy, other autoimmune disease or uncontrolled infection led to exclusion of patients. A note on this clonotype: The antigen remains undetermined.

The source of this sequence is an adult man with Graves' disease, either hyperthyroidism or ophthalmopathy (not recorded which). The specimen was peripheral blood or thyroid tissue (not recorded which).

The CDR3 sequence: CASSDGQGSREKLFF. The CDR3 DNA reads TGTGCCAGCAGTGATGGACAGGGGTCACGGGAAAAACTGTTTTTT. The gene calls are TRBV2 and TRBJ1-4; 9 positions agree with TRBD1. The length of the CDR3 is 15 residues. Per the germline V gene, CDR1 is SNHLY and CDR2 is FYNNEI. V shed 3 bases and J 8 bases; nucleotides not matched to a gene: 7.